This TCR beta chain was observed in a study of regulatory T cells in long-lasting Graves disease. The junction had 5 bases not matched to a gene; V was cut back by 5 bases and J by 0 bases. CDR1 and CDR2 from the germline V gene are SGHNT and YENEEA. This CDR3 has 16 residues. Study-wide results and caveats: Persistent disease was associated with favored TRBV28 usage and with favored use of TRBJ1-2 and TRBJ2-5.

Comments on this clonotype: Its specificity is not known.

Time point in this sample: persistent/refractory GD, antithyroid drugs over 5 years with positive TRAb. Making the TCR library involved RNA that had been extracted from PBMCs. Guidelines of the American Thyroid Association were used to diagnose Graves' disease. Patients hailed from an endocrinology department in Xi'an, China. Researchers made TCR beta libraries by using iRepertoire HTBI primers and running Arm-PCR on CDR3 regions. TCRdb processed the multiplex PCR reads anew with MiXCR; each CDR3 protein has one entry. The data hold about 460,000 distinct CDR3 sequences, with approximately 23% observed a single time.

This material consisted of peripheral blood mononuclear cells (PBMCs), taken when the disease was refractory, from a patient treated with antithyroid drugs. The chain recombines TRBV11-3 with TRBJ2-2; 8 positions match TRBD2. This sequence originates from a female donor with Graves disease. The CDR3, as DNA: TGTGCCAGCAGCATGATAGCGGGATCGAACACCGGGGAGCTGTTTTTT. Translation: CASSMIAGSNTGELFF. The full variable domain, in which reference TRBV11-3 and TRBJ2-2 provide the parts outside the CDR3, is EAGVVQSPRYKIIEKKQPVAFWCNPISGHNTLYWYLQNLGQGPELLIRYENEEAVDDSQLPKDRFSAERLKGVDSTLKIQPAELGDSAVYLCASSMIAGSNTGELFFGEGSRLTVL.